The next 26 T cell receptor beta chains were all read from a single sample in a study of regulatory T cells in long-lasting Graves disease. Time point given: newly diagnosed GD, antithyroid drugs for less than 3 months. TCR sequences were obtained from RNA taken from PBMCs. Building of the TCR beta libraries involved iRepertoire HTBI primers and Arm-PCR of CDR3 regions. In TCRdb, the multiplex PCR reads were re-called with MiXCR into one record per CDR3 protein. This sample has hundreds of thousands of distinct CDR3 sequences, with 18% found just once. The sample was peripheral blood mononuclear cells (PBMCs), taken at new diagnosis, from a patient treated with antithyroid drugs. The receptors were sampled from a female donor with Graves disease.

The sample holds many counts of this clonotype. V is TRBV19 and J is TRBJ1-1, with TRBD1 matching over 8 bases. CDR3 length: 16 amino acids. Trimming cost V 5 bases and J 4 bases; bases outside gene matches: 12. Germline CDR1 reads LNHDA; CDR2 reads SQIVND (reference sequence). DNA of the CDR3: TGTGCCAGTAGTGCAACAGGGGGGCCAAGGGCCACTGAAGCTTTCTTT. This encodes CASSATGGPRATEAFF.

This clonotype was detected ten times or more. The chain carries TRBV18 and TRBJ2-7; D is unclear. Trimming removed 3 bases from V and 3 bases from J, with 15 bases in between. This CDR3 has 15 amino acids. Germline V lookup: CDR1 KGHSH, CDR2 LQKENI. CDR3 amino acids: CASSPSVGQSYEQYF. The CDR3 nucleotides are TGTGCCAGCTCACCGAGCGTGGGCCAGAGCTACGAGCAGTACTTC.

As concerns this clonotype: A much larger clone sits a single nucleotide away, making a read error possible. The V call is TRBV12-5, the J call TRBJ2-1, with D perhaps being TRBD1 or TRBD2 (5 bases each). The germline V gene has CDR1 LGHNT and CDR2 FRNRAP. The germline V and J ends were trimmed by 3 bases and 5 bases, with 8 bases remaining between them. CDR3 length: 13 residues. The CDR3 sequence: CASGLGDHNEQFF. In DNA form, the CDR3 reads TGTGCTAGTGGTTTAGGGGACCACAATGAGCAGTTCTTC.

This clonotype was counted at least ten times. V is TRBV27 and J is TRBJ2-7, with D possibly matching TRBD2 (6 bases). Trimming took off 10 bases at V and 5 bases at J, with 27 bases between the two ends. This CDR3 region has 16 residues. Germline-derived CDR1 and CDR2 are MNHEY and SMNVEV (reference sequence). The CDR3: CATRSRRGLVVHEQYF. The CDR3 DNA follows: TGTGCCACTCGGAGTCGGAGGGGCCTAGTAGTCCACGAGCAGTACTTC.

This clonotype was seen more than once but under ten times. The chain joins TRBV20-1 to TRBJ2-5; the match to TRBD2 covers 7 bases. The trim removed 3 bases at V and 1 base at J, leaving 8 bases unmatched. The CDR3 is 15 residues long. Germline lookup yields CDR1 DFQATT and CDR2 SNEGSKA (reference sequence). The CDR3 region is CSARRPSGTQETQYF. The CDR3 DNA is TGCAGTGCTAGGAGGCCTAGCGGTACCCAAGAGACCCAGTACTTC.

This clonotype was detected many times. This chain uses TRBV12-3 or TRBV12-4 with TRBJ1-1, with 9 bases that match TRBD1. J lost 5 bases, V lost 6 bases, and 4 bases had no gene match. The CDR3 consists of 13 residues. DNA for the CDR3: TGTGCCAGCAGCTTTGGACAGGGGACTGAAGCTTTCTTT. Protein: CASSFGQGTEAFF.

Many counts were recorded for this clonotype. J is TRBJ2-7 and V is TRBV10-3; 8 bases are shared with TRBD1. This CDR3 is 13 amino acids long. J gave up 6 bases and V 4 bases, and 5 bases lay outside the gene matches. CDR1 ENHRY and CDR2 SYGVKD come from the germline V gene. The CDR3 sequence is CAISGPGGLEQYF. DNA for the CDR3: TGTGCCATCAGTGGGCCAGGGGGCCTCGAGCAGTACTTC.

V usage is TRBV20-1 and J usage is TRBJ2-7; the D call may be TRBD1 or TRBD2 (5 bases each). Germline-derived CDR1 and CDR2 are DFQATT and SNEGSKA (reference sequence). V was pared by 5 bases and J by 5 bases, with 22 bases between. CDR3 length: 15 residues. CDR3 loop: CSASEPGTITDEQYF. The CDR3 DNA follows: TGCAGTGCTTCAGAGCCCGGGACCATAACGGACGAGCAGTACTTC.

Details on this clonotype: At one end, the junction sequence differs from germline, possibly due to a read error. V and J are TRBV15 and TRBJ1-1; D possibly corresponds to TRBD1 (6 bases). The germline V gene has CDR1 LNHNV and CDR2 YYDKDF (reference sequence). The CDR3 consists of 12 residues. The CDR3 DNA is TGTGCCACGGGGACAACGAACACTGAAGCTCTCTTT. Its translation is CATGTTNTEALF.

Points on this clonotype: A much larger clone differs from this one at a single base, so this may be a read error. The chain has TRBV27 and TRBJ1-6, with D perhaps matching TRBD1 (6 bases). CDR1 is MNHEY, CDR2 SMNVEV, per germline (reference sequence). The CDR3 contains 15 residues. The CDR3 DNA follows: TGTGCCAGCAGTTTTGCCGGACAGAGAAATTCACCCCCCCACTTT. This gives the protein CASSFAGQRNSPPHF.

The chain uses TRBV5-1 and TRBJ2-1; weak D call: TRBD1 (6 bases). The germline CDR1 and CDR2 sequences are SGHRS and YFSETQ. V lost 4 bases and J 8 bases, leaving 16 bases between the germline ends. The CDR3 consists of 14 residues. The CDR3 region has the DNA TGCGCCAGCAGCCCCGAAAACAGGGCGGATGAGCAGTTCTTC. Protein: CASSPENRADEQFF.

The chain couples TRBV20-1 to TRBJ2-5, with TRBD2 matching 10 bases. CDR1 is DFQATT and CDR2 is SNEGSKA in the germline V gene (reference sequence). V shed 6 bases, J shed 4 bases, and the junction held 11 bases outside the gene matches. This CDR3 is built from 15 residues. CDR3: CSAKQLAGVGETQYF. The CDR3 nucleotides are TGCAGTGCAAAGCAGCTAGCGGGAGTTGGAGAGACCCAGTACTTC.

This clonotype was detected ten times or more. The gene calls are TRBV19 and TRBJ1-1; D is perhaps TRBD1 (5 bases). Trimming pared 6 bases from V and 1 base from J, leaving 12 bases between. Germline V gene lookup returns CDR1 LNHDA and CDR2 SQIVND (reference sequence). The CDR3 spans 14 residues. Here the CDR3 reads CASRFREANTEAFF. DNA for the CDR3: TGTGCCAGTAGGTTCAGGGAGGCGAACACTGAAGCTTTCTTT.

Many counts were recorded for this clonotype. V is TRBV30 and J is TRBJ2-3; TRBD2 aligns across 10 bases. The trim removed 1 base at V and 4 bases at J, leaving 5 bases unmatched. The CDR3 is 15 amino acids. Germline V gene sequence: CDR1 GTSNPN, CDR2 SVGIG (reference sequence). CDR3 nucleotides: TGTGCCTGGAGTGAGATGCTAGCGGGAGCAGATACGCAGTATTTT. It specifies CAWSEMLAGADTQYF.

This clonotype was counted once. The chain is built from TRBV20-1 and TRBJ1-2; 9 nucleotides match TRBD1. The germline V gene has CDR1 DFQATT and CDR2 SNEGSKA (reference sequence). The CDR3 runs to 14 residues. Germline trimming cut 4 bases from V and 7 bases from J; bases unmatched to any gene: 10. CDR3 region: CSATDDRGSSGYTF. CDR3 nucleotide sequence: TGCAGTGCTACGGACGACAGGGGGTCATCTGGCTACACCTTC.

At least ten counts were recorded for this clonotype. V gene TRBV9 combines with J gene TRBJ2-3; D is perhaps TRBD2 (6 bases). Germline V gene lookup returns CDR1 SGDLS and CDR2 YYNGEE. There are 12 residues in the CDR3. Trimming shortened V by 2 bases and J by 6 bases, and 7 bases separated the two germline ends. CDR3 in amino acids: CASSVSGDTQYF. Here the CDR3 DNA reads TGTGCCAGCAGCGTGAGCGGGGATACGCAGTATTTT.

This clonotype was seen ten or more times. The CDR3 loop is CASSSDRDYTF. The CDR3, as DNA: TGTGCCAGCAGCTCTGACAGGGACTACACCTTC. The chain couples TRBV11-2 to TRBJ1-2, with 7 bases fitting TRBD1. Germline values: CDR1 SGHAT, CDR2 FQNNGV. This CDR3 spans 11 amino acids. With 4 bases clipped from V and 10 bases from J, the junction kept 3 bases outside the gene matches.

The chain couples TRBV5-4 to TRBJ2-3; D ambiguous. Germline CDR1 is SGHNT and CDR2 is YYREEE (reference sequence). Trimming stripped 5 bases from V and 1 base from J, with 14 bases between. This CDR3 has 15 amino acids. CDR3 sequence: CASSRSTAGTDTQYF. The CDR3 DNA reads as TGTGCCAGCAGTCGCTCGACCGCGGGCACAGATACGCAGTATTTT.

This clonotype appeared many times. The chain combines TRBV12-5 with TRBJ2-1; 11 bases match TRBD2. Germline values: CDR1 LGHNT, CDR2 FRNRAP. V gave up 5 bases and J gave up 3 bases; unmatched junction bases: 3. The CDR3 is 15 amino acids. The CDR3 here is CASGAGLAVYNEQFF. The CDR3 DNA reads TGTGCTAGTGGTGCGGGACTAGCGGTCTACAATGAGCAGTTCTTC.

Of note for this clonotype: Being one base from a much bigger clone, this may be a read error. V gene TRBV6-2 or TRBV6-3 combines with J gene TRBJ2-2; the D gene is possibly TRBD2 (5 bases). The CDR3 covers 15 residues. Trimming left V 4 bases short and J 0 bases short, with 9 bases between. Germline V CDR1 and CDR2: MNHEY, SVGEGT. The DNA for the CDR3 is TGTGCCAGCAGTTGCGGGCAGCCGAACACCGGGGAGCTGTTTTTT. Protein product: CASSCGQPNTGELFF.

This clonotype was seen many times. The chain is built from TRBV30 and TRBJ2-1; TRBD2 matches 10 bases. CDR1 is GTSNPN, CDR2 SVGIG, per germline (reference sequence). CDR3 length: 14 amino acids. With V trimmed by 5 bases and J by 8 bases, 9 bases remained unmatched. Written as DNA, the CDR3 is TGTGCCTGGGGGGGGCTAGCGGGAGCCGATGAGCAGTTCTTC. It translates to CAWGGLAGADEQFF.

This clonotype was counted many times. This chain connects TRBV28 to TRBJ1-1; D perhaps matches TRBD1 (6 bases). CDR3 size: 15 residues. Trimming cost V 6 bases and J 0 bases, with 14 bases left between them. Germline V gives CDR1 MDHEN, CDR2 SYDVKM. In DNA form, the CDR3 reads TGTGCCAGCAGAAGTGCCGGGGGCTTGAACACTGAAGCTTTCTTT. Amino acids: CASRSAGGLNTEAFF.

Points on this clonotype: A far larger clone is a single base away, which makes a read error likely. V is TRBV12-3 or TRBV12-4 and J is TRBJ2-1; D perhaps matches TRBD1 (6 bases). The germline V and J ends were trimmed by 1 base and 10 bases, with 17 bases remaining between them. CDR3 size: 15 residues. CDR3 coding DNA: TGTGCCAGCAGTTTAGTTGGTACAGGGCGCCACGAGCAGTTCTTC. It encodes CASSLVGTGRHEQFF.

This clonotype was counted ten times or more. The V and J genes are TRBV5-1 and TRBJ1-5; tentative D call: TRBD1 (6 bases). There are 13 residues in the CDR3. The germline V gene has CDR1 SGHRS and CDR2 YFSETQ. The V end was cut by 3 bases, the J end by 3 bases, with 7 bases between. The CDR3 spells CASSWDINQPQHF. The CDR3 nucleotides are TGCGCCAGCAGCTGGGACATCAATCAGCCCCAGCATTTT. Drawing the rest from reference TRBV5-1 and TRBJ1-5, the complete variable domain is KAGVTQTPRYLIKTRGQQVTLSCSPISGHRSVSWYQQTPGQGLQFLFEYFSETQRNKGNFPGRFSGRQFSNSRSEMNVSTLELGDSALYLCASSWDINQPQHFGDGTRLSIL.

The J gene is TRBJ2-2, the V gene TRBV3-1, with D possibly TRBD2 on 6 matching bases. CDR3 length: 16 amino acids. Germline V gene lookup returns CDR1 LGHDT and CDR2 YNNKEL (reference sequence). V lost 4 bases and J 6 bases, leaving 18 bases between the germline ends. CDR3 sequence (DNA): TGTGCCAGCAGCCCGTCGGGGACTCCCAAGGCCGGGGAGCTGTTTTTT. Translating it yields CASSPSGTPKAGELFF.

This clonotype was detected many times. The V gene is TRBV12-3 or TRBV12-4, the J gene TRBJ2-3, with D uncertain. Between the trimmed V and J ends, which lost 2 bases and 0 bases, there was a span of 15 bases. This CDR3 region has 17 residues. Here the CDR3 DNA reads TGTGCCAGCAGTTTACCCCGCGGCGGTTTTAGCACAGATACGCAGTATTTT. Translation gives CASSLPRGGFSTDTQYF.